This TCR beta chain was recorded in a study of blood T cells in healthy people across ages. The CDR3 is 15 amino acids. V gave up 1 base and J gave up 3 bases, with 12 bases separating them. Looked up from germline, CDR1 is LGHNA and CDR2 is YNFKEQ. The authors ran a second PCR of roughly 6 to 12 cycles using a sample-barcoded 5' primer and a J-beta primer mix. TCRdb re-called the 5' RACE reads through MiXCR, storing one row per CDR3 protein. The repertoire holds about 1.8 million distinct CDR3 sequences, with roughly 52% as singletons. Sequencing used blood. The rearrangement uses TRBV4-2 and TRBJ1-1, with D possibly matching TRBD1 (6 bases). The TCR sequence derives from a woman aged 40 to 50 in good health. The CDR3 reads CASSQGAGAHTEAFF. The CDR3 DNA is TGTGCCAGCAGCCAAGGTGCAGGGGCACACACTGAAGCTTTCTTT.